This T cell receptor beta chain derives from a study of T-cell memory formation after mild COVID-19. TCRdb re-analysed the 5' RACE reads in MiXCR, keeping a single row per CDR3 protein. The sample contains around 200,000 distinct CDR3 sequences, around 25% of which appear only once. V lost 0 bases and J 4 bases, leaving 15 bases between the germline ends. Germline assignment: CDR1 DFQATT and CDR2 SNEGSKA (reference sequence). The length of the CDR3 is 15 residues. Sequencing used PBMCs or a T cell subset sorted from them (not recorded which). The chain recombines TRBV20-1 with TRBJ2-5; a weak D match, TRBD2 (6 bases). This receptor was obtained from an adult woman who had mild COVID-19 (a few samples of this study predate the infection). Cell type and time point are not known. CDR3 loop: CSARDPTGVRETQYF. The CDR3, as DNA: TGCAGTGCTAGAGATCCGACGGGGGTACGAGAGACCCAGTACTTC.